The source of this T cell receptor (beta chain) is a study of blood T cells in healthy people across ages. A minimum of 6 micrograms of total RNA was extracted per sample. The use of a sample-barcoded 5' primer and a J-beta primer mix characterized a second PCR of about 6 to 11 cycles. MiXCR was run by TCRdb on the 5' RACE reads, yielding one entry per CDR3 protein. The table includes about 680,000 distinct CDR3 sequences, over 45% detected once. This CDR3 region has 16 residues. CDR1 is DFQATT and CDR2 is SNEGSKA in the germline V gene (reference sequence). Trimming at V came to 6 bases and at J to 1 base, leaving 12 bases not matched to a gene.

This chain uses TRBV20-1 with TRBJ2-3; 8 nucleotides match TRBD2. The sequencing sample was made of blood. The sequence derives from a woman in her sixties or seventies in good health. Here the CDR3 DNA reads TGCAGTGCCGGGGATCGCGGGAGGACACGCACAGATACGCAGTATTTT. As protein: CSAGDRGRTRTDTQYF.